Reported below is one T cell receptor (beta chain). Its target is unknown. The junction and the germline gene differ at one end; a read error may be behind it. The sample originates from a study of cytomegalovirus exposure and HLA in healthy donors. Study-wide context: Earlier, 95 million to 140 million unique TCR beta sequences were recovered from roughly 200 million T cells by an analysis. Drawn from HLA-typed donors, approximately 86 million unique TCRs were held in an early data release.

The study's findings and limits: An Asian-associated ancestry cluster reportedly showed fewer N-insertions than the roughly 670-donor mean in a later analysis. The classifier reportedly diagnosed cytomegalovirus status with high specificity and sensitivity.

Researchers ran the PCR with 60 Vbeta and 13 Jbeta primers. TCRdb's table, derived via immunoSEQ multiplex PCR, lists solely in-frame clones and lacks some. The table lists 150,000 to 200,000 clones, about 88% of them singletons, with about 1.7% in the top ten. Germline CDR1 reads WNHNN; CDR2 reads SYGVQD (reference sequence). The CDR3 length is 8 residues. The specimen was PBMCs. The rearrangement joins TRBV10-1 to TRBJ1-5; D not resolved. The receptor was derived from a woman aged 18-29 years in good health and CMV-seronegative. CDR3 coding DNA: TGCGCCGACTCGGCAAACAATTTT. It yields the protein CADSANNF.